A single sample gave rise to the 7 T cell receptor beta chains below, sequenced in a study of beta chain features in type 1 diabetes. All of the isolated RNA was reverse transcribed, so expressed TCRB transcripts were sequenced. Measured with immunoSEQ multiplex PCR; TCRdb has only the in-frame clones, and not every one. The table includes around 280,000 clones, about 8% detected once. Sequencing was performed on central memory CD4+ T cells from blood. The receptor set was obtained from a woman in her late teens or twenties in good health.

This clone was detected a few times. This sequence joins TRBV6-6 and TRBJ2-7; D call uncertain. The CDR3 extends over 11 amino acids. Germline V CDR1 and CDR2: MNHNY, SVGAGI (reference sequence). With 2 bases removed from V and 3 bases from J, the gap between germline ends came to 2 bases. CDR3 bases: TGTGCCAGCAGTTACCACTACGAGCAGTACTTC. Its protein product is CASSYHYEQYF.

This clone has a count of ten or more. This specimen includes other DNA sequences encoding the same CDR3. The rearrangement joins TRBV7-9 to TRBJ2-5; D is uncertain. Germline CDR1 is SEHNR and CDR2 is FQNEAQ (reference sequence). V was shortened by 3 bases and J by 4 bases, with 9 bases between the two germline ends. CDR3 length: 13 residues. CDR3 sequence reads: CASSLGIRETQYF. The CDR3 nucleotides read TGTGCCAGCAGCTTGGGAATTCGAGAGACCCAGTACTTC.

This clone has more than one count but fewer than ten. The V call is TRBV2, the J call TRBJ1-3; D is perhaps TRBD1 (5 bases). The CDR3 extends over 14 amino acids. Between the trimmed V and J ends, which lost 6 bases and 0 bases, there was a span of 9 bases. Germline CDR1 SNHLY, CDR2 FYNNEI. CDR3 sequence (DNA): TGTGCCAGCAGCTCGGGGCTCTCTGGAAACACCATATATTTT. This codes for CASSSGLSGNTIYF.

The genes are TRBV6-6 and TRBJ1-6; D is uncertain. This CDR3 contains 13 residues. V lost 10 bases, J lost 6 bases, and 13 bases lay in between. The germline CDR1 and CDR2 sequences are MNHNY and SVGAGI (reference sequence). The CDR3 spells CATQDGFNSPLHF. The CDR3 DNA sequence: TGTGCCACCCAAGACGGATTTAATTCACCCCTCCACTTT.

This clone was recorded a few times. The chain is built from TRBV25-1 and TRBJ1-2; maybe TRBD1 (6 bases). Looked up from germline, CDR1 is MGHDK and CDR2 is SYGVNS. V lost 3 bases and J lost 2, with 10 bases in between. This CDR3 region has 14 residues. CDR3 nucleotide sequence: TGTGCCAGCAGTGACTCAGGGGAAAACTATGGCTACACCTTC. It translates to CASSDSGENYGYTF.

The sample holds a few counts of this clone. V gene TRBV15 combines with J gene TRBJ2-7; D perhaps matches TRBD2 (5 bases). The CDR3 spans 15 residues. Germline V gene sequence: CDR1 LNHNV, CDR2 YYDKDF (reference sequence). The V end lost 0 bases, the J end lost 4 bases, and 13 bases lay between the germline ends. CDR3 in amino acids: CATSRDQASRYEQYV. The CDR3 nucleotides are TGTGCCACCAGCAGAGATCAGGCTAGCCGTTACGAGCAGTACGTC.

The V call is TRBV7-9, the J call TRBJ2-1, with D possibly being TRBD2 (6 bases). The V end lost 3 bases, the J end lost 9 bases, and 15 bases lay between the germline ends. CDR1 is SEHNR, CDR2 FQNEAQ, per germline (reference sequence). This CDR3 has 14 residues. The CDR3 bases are TGTGCCAGCAGCTTCTACGGGCTGGGAGGTGAGCAGTTCTTC. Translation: CASSFYGLGGEQFF.